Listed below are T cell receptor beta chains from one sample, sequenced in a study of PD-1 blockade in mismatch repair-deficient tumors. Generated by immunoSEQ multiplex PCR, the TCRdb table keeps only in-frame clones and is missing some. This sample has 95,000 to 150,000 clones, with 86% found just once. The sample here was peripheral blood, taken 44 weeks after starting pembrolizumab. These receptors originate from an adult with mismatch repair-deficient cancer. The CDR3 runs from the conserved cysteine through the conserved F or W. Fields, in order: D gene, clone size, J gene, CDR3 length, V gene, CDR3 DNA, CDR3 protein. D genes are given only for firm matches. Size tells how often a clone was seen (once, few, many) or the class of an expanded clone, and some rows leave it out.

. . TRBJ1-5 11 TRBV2 TGTGCCAGCAGCCAAGGGCAGCCCCAGCATTTT CASSQGQPQHF
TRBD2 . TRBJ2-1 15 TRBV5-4 TGTGCCAGCACCACCACTAGCGACTCCTACAATGAGCAGTTCTTC CASTTTSDSYNEQFF
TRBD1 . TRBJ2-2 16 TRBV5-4 TGTGCCAGCAGCTTTAACAGGGGGGCCAACACCGGGGAGCTGTTTTTT CASSFNRGANTGELFF
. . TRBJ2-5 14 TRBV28 TGTGCCAGCAGCGACATATGGGAGCATGAGACCCAGTACTTC CASSDIWEHETQYF
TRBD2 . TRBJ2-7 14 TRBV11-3 TGTGCCAGCAGCCCGAGCGGGGTCGCCTACGAGCAGTACTTC CASSPSGVAYEQYF
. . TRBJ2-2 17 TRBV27 TGTGCCAGCAGTTTGGCCCCCGCCAGCGCGAACACCGGGGAGCTGTTTTTT CASSLAPASANTGELFF
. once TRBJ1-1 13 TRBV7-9 TGTGCCAGCAGCTTAGGGCAGAACACTGAAGCTTTCTTT CASSLGQNTEAFF
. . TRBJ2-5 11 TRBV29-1 TGCAGCGGGCTAAACGTGGAGACCCAGTACTTC CSGLNVETQYF
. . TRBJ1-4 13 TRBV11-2 TGTGCCAGCAGCTTAGCCAAGTTCCAAAAACTGTTTTTT CASSLAKFQKLFF
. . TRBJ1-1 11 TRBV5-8 TGTGCCAGCAGGTCGAGGTTTGAAGCTTTCTTT CASRSRFEAFF
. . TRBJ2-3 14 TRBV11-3 TGTGCCAGCAGCCCACAGGGGAGGGAAGATACGCAGTATTTT CASSPQGREDTQYF
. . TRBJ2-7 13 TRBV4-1 TGCGCCAGCAGCCAGACAGGTACCTACGAGCAGTACTTC CASSQTGTYEQYF
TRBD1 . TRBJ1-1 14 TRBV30 TGTGCCTGGGGCGACGGGACAGGGAACACTGAAGCTTTCTTT CAWGDGTGNTEAFF
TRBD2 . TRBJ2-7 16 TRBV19 TGTGCCAGTAGTATAGTCTTAGCGGGAGGTTCCTACGAGCAGTACTTC CASSIVLAGGSYEQYF
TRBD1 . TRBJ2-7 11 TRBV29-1 TGCAGCGTTGCAGGGGGTAACGAGCAGTACTTC CSVAGGNEQYF
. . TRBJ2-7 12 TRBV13 TGTGCCAGCAGCTTAGACCCTTACGAGCAGTACTTC CASSLDPYEQYF
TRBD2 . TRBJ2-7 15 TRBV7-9 TGTGCCAGCAGCTCTTCGTGGGGGGGGTCCTACGAGCAGTACTTC CASSSSWGGSYEQYF
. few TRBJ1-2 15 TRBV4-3 TGCGCCAGCAGCCAAGATCAGGGGTGGGGCTATGGCTACACCTTC CASSQDQGWGYGYTF
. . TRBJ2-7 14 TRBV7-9 TGTGCCAGCAGCCCGGCGACAGCCTCCTACGAGCAGTACTTC CASSPATASYEQYF
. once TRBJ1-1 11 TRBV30 TGTGCCTGTAGAACTCCCGTGGGAGCTTTCTTT CACRTPVGAFF
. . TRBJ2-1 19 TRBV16 TGTGCCAGCAGCCAAAGGGGTTGGAGAGCGGAGAGCTCCTACAATGAGCAGTTCTTC CASSQRGWRAESSYNEQFF
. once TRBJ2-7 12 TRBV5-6 TGTGCCAGCAGCTTGGTGGCATCCGAGCAGTACTTC CASSLVASEQYF
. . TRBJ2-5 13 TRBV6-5 TGTGCCAGCAGTTACTGCAGGCAAGAGACCCAGTACTTC CASSYCRQETQYF
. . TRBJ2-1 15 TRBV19 TGTGCCAGTAGTATGAGGCCGGCCCCCTGGTATGAGCAGTTCTTC CASSMRPAPWYEQFF
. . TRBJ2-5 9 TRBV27 TGTCGGCCAGGCGGGACCCAGTACTTC CRPGGTQYF
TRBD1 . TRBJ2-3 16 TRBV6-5 TGTGCCAGCAGTTACGCCGACAGGGGGGTCACAGATACGCAGTATTTT CASSYADRGVTDTQYF
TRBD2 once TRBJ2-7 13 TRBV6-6 TGTGCCAGCAGACCCCGGGGGGCCTACGAGCAGTACTTC CASRPRGAYEQYF
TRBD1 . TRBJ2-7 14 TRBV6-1 TGTGCCAGCAGTGGATGGACAGGGGACTACGAGCAGTACTTC CASSGWTGDYEQYF
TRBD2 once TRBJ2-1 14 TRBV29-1 TGCAGCGTGCGGGGTCTAGCGGGGTACAATGAGCAGTTCTTC CSVRGLAGYNEQFF
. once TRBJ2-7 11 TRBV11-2 TGTGCCAGCAGCCAGAGCTACGAGCAGTACTTC CASSQSYEQYF
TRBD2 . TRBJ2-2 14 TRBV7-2 TGTGCCAGCAGCCTAAGCGGGAGGCGCGGGGAGCTGTTTTTT CASSLSGRRGELFF
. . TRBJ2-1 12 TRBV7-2 TGTGCCAGCAGCCTATCTAGCTATGAGCAGTTCTTC CASSLSSYEQFF
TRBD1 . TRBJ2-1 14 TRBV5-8 TGTGCCAGCAGCCCCTGGGACAGCCCCTACGAGCAGTTCTTC CASSPWDSPYEQFF
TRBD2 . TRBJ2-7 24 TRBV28 TGTGCCAGCAGTGGGGACATCCAGGCGATTTATAGCCTTCATAGCGGGAGGGGGGGATACGAGCAGTACTTC CASSGDIQAIYSLHSGRGGYEQYF
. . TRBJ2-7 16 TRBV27 TGTGCCAGCAGTTTATCGGCGGGACAGCGATACTACGAGCAGTACTTC CASSLSAGQRYYEQYF
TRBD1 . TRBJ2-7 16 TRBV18 TGTGCCAGCTCACCACCGAAAGGGACAGGGGCCTACGAGCAGTACTTC CASSPPKGTGAYEQYF
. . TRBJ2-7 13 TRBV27 TGTGCCAGCAGTTACGGGCTCTTCTACGAGCAGTACTTC CASSYGLFYEQYF
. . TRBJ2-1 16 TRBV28 TGTGCCAGCAGTCCGCGGCAGGGAGGCTCCTACAATGAGCAGTTCTTC CASSPRQGGSYNEQFF